This T cell receptor beta chain was identified in a study of blood T cell repertoires in COVID-19. This table comes from immunoSEQ multiplex PCR, and its TCRdb copy is limited to in-frame clones, with some not included. Of hundreds of thousands of clones detected, roughly 90% appear once; the ten largest clones hold roughly 1%. Germline assignment: CDR1 MNHEY and CDR2 SMNVEV (reference sequence). J gave up 6 bases and V 4 bases, and 10 bases lay outside the gene matches. There are 17 residues in the CDR3. Sequencing used peripheral blood. The clonotype originates from a woman aged 40-49 years with COVID-19, enrolled during active disease. The rearrangement uses TRBV27 and TRBJ2-1, with TRBD1 identical over 12 bases. The CDR3 region has the DNA TGTGCCAGCAGTTGGTTCGTAGGGACAGGGGGCCCCAATGAGCAGTTCTTC. Translation gives CASSWFVGTGGPNEQFF.